Sequencing of this TCR beta chain was carried out in a study of blood T cells in healthy people across ages. The authors ran a second PCR of about 7 to 12 cycles using a sample-barcoded 5' primer and a J-beta primer mix. MiXCR, run by TCRdb on the 5' RACE reads, gives a single entry per CDR3 protein. Of 600,000 to 650,000 distinct CDR3 sequences listed, 45% to 65% are singletons. The sample was blood. This clonotype originated in a man in his 60s in good health.

CDR3 amino acids: CASSRRGEHTQYF. The CDR3 DNA is TGTGCCAGCAGCCGGAGGGGAGAACATACGCAGTATTTT. The chain is built from TRBV12-3 or TRBV12-4 and TRBJ2-3, with D possibly being TRBD2 (6 bases). V was cut by 6 bases and J by 7 bases, with 14 bases left in between. CDR3 length equals 13 residues.